Below, 23 T cell receptor beta chains from the same sample are listed, as sequenced in a study of blood T cell repertoires in COVID-19. Data came from immunoSEQ multiplex PCR; TCRdb stores just in-frame clones and leaves some out. Of 200,000 to 250,000 clones in the sample, about 80% are singletons; the top ten hold approximately 5%. The sequenced material came from PBMCs or T cells enriched from blood (not recorded which). These receptors were taken from a woman in her 50s who had been exposed to COVID-19.

This sequence joins TRBV19 and TRBJ1-2; D ambiguous. The CDR3 loop spans 12 amino acids. Trimming took off 11 bases at V and 3 bases at J, with 13 bases between the two ends. The V gene's germline CDR1 is LNHDA and CDR2 SQIVND (reference sequence). In DNA, the CDR3 is TGTGCCTGCAGCCGGGAGGACTATGGCTACACCTTC. This sequence encodes CACSREDYGYTF.

The gene calls are TRBV6-5 and TRBJ1-1; D is unresolved. V lost 6 bases and J lost 11, with 10 bases in between. The CDR3 has 10 amino acids. The germline gives CDR1 MNHEY, CDR2 SVGAGI. DNA for the CDR3: TGTGCCAGCAGGAAGGGAGGGGCTTTCTTT. It codes for CASRKGGAFF.

This clone has just one count. The J gene is TRBJ1-1, the V gene TRBV6-2 or TRBV6-3, with D hard to call. This CDR3 comprises 14 residues. From germline, CDR1 is MNHEY and CDR2 SVGEGT. V was clipped by 4 bases and J by 4 bases, with 13 bases between them. CDR3 sequence (DNA): TGTGCCAGCAGTTTCACAGTGCCTTCCACTGAAGCTTTCTTT. Its protein product is CASSFTVPSTEAFF.

The rearrangement joins TRBV6-5 to TRBJ1-1; possible D gene TRBD1, 5 bases. V was trimmed by 8 bases and J by 6 bases, leaving 19 bases between them. The V gene's germline CDR1 is MNHEY and CDR2 SVGAGI. The CDR3 loop spans 14 amino acids. The CDR3 reads CASFGAGSGAEAFF. The CDR3 coding sequence is TGTGCCAGCTTTGGAGCAGGGTCTGGCGCTGAAGCTTTCTTT.

The genes are TRBV6-1 and TRBJ1-3, with D unresolved. Trimming shortened V by 2 bases and J by 9 bases, and 14 bases separated the two germline ends. CDR3 length: 14 residues. Per the germline V gene, CDR1 is MNHNS and CDR2 is SASEGT. CDR3 nucleotides: TGTGCCAGCAGTGAACGTGTGGTTAGTGGCACCATATATTTT. Amino acid sequence: CASSERVVSGTIYF.

This chain links TRBV7-2 with TRBJ1-1, with a possible D match to TRBD1 (5 bases). Trimming left V 1 base short and J 7 bases short, with 10 bases between. The CDR3 contains 13 residues. Germline lookup yields CDR1 SGHTA and CDR2 FQGNSA. The CDR3 bases are TGTGCCAGCAGCTTAGTAGGGGTCAATGAAGCTTTCTTT. Protein product: CASSLVGVNEAFF.

The V and J genes are TRBV3-1 (or the pseudogene TRBV3-2) and TRBJ1-1, with D hard to call. The ends were cut back, 4 bases at V and 1 base at J, with 4 bases in the middle. CDR1 is LGHDT, CDR2 YNNKEL, per germline (reference sequence). The CDR3 covers 12 residues. CDR3 region: CASSLWNTEAFF. CDR3 nucleotide sequence: TGTGCCAGCAGCCTCTGGAACACTGAAGCTTTCTTT.

The rearrangement links TRBV10-1 to TRBJ2-1; 12 positions match TRBD2. V was pared by 3 bases and J by 1 base, with 7 bases of the junction left unmatched. Germline V gene lookup returns CDR1 WNHNN and CDR2 SYGVQD (reference sequence). This CDR3 spans 18 amino acids. CDR3 sequence reads: CASSDPTSGGFSYNEQFF. The CDR3 DNA follows: TGCGCCAGCAGTGATCCGACTAGCGGGGGCTTTTCCTACAATGAGCAGTTCTTC.

The chain links TRBV9 to TRBJ2-1, with 11 bases aligning to TRBD1. Trimming cost V 2 bases and J 5 bases; bases outside gene matches: 6. Germline assignment: CDR1 SGDLS and CDR2 YYNGEE. This CDR3 is built from 16 residues. The CDR3 region is CASSVGQGAGNNEQFF. In DNA form, the CDR3 reads TGTGCCAGCAGCGTCGGACAGGGGGCGGGGAACAATGAGCAGTTCTTC.

J is TRBJ2-1 and V is TRBV3-1 (or the pseudogene TRBV3-2); TRBD2 matches 8 bases. Trimming cost V 1 base and J 8 bases; bases outside gene matches: 7. The germline V gene has CDR1 LGHDT and CDR2 YNNKEL (reference sequence). The CDR3 extends over 15 amino acids. CDR3 loop: CASSQAPGGAYEQFF. CDR3 sequence (DNA): TGTGCCAGCAGCCAAGCCCCCGGGGGGGCCTATGAGCAGTTCTTC.

The gene calls are TRBV4-2 and TRBJ1-1; 7 bases are a match to TRBD1. The CDR3 totals 15 residues. Unmatched junction bases numbered 6, after V lost 4 bases and J lost 1 base. Germline V gives CDR1 LGHNA, CDR2 YNFKEQ. CDR3 DNA: TGTGCCAGCAGCCGGGGAGAGGGGGCGAACACTGAAGCTTTCTTT. Its translation is CASSRGEGANTEAFF.

The V call is TRBV10-2, the J call TRBJ2-2; possible D gene TRBD2, 6 bases. CDR1 is WSHSY and CDR2 is SAAADI in the germline V gene. The V and J ends lost 7 bases and 4 bases respectively, with 22 bases between them. This CDR3 spans 17 amino acids. CDR3 bases: TGCGCCAGCACCCCTCGCGCCAACTGGGGGGTCACCGGGGAGCTGTTTTTT. Protein: CASTPRANWGVTGELFF.

This clone was detected only once. The V call is TRBV6-1, the J call TRBJ1-5; D gene ambiguous. V lost 0 bases and J 5 bases, leaving 5 bases between the germline ends. CDR1 and CDR2 (germline): MNHNS, SASEGT. The CDR3 runs 13 residues. DNA of the CDR3: TGTGCCAGCAGTGAAGCCTATGATCAGCCCCAGCATTTT. It is translated as CASSEAYDQPQHF.

The rearrangement uses TRBV3-1 (or the pseudogene TRBV3-2) and TRBJ1-1, with D maybe TRBD1 (6 bases). CDR3 size: 16 residues. Germline V gives CDR1 LGHDT, CDR2 YNNKEL (reference sequence). The V gene lost 1 base and the J gene lost 1 base, with 13 bases spanning the gap. The DNA for the CDR3 is TGTGCCAGCAGCCAAGGTCAGGGGAGGGGGAACACTGAAGCTTTCTTT. This sequence encodes CASSQGQGRGNTEAFF.

This rearrangement joins TRBV24-1 to TRBJ2-1; 9 nucleotides match TRBD1. The germline CDR1 and CDR2 sequences are KGHDR and SFDVKD. V was pared by 3 bases and J by 12 bases, with 11 bases of the junction left unmatched. There are 15 residues in the CDR3. CDR3 in DNA: TGTGCCACCAGTGATCCGGGACAGGGTCTTTGGAGGCAGTTCTTC. It is translated as CATSDPGQGLWRQFF.

V is TRBV6-6 and J is TRBJ1-1; no definite D call. The CDR3 covers 14 residues. V dropped 0 bases and J dropped 8 bases, with 13 bases sitting between them. Germline V gene data show CDR1 as MNHNY and CDR2 as SVGAGI (reference sequence). The DNA of the CDR3 is TGTGCCAGCAGTTACTCGAGGGCCGGGGAGGAAGCTTTCTTT. This codes for CASSYSRAGEEAFF.

The chain is built from TRBV7-2 and TRBJ2-2; TRBD2 matches 8 bases. This CDR3 has 15 amino acids. With V trimmed by 3 bases and J by 3 bases, 3 bases remained unmatched. Germline V CDR1 and CDR2: SGHTA, FQGNSA. The DNA for the CDR3 is TGTGCCAGCAGCTTCCCGCGGGGGGACACCGGGGAGCTGTTTTTT. Translated, it gives CASSFPRGDTGELFF.

The chain has TRBV29-1 and TRBJ1-2, with a possible D match to TRBD1 (6 bases). V was trimmed by 2 bases and J by 2 bases, leaving 9 bases between them. The CDR3 length is 13 residues. The V gene's germline CDR1 is SQVTM and CDR2 ANQGSEA. The CDR3 protein is CSVENRENYGYTF. The CDR3 DNA reads TGCAGCGTTGAAAACAGGGAGAACTATGGCTACACCTTC.

The chain combines TRBV3-1 (or the pseudogene TRBV3-2) with TRBJ1-2; D remains unclear. Looked up from germline, CDR1 is LGHDT and CDR2 is YNNKEL (reference sequence). The CDR3 has 12 amino acids. Trimming pared 0 bases from V and 14 bases from J, leaving 13 bases between. In DNA form, the CDR3 reads TGTGCCAGCAGCCAAGATCAGCGGGCGCATACCTTC. This sequence encodes CASSQDQRAHTF.

This clone was observed a few times. The chain couples TRBV18 to TRBJ1-2; weak D call: TRBD1 (5 bases). The CDR3 consists of 14 residues. Germline V CDR1 and CDR2: KGHSH, LQKENI. V was shortened by 3 bases and J by 0 bases, with 8 bases between the two germline ends. In DNA, the CDR3 is TGTGCCAGCTCACCGGAGGGGTCTAACTATGGCTACACCTTC. Its protein product is CASSPEGSNYGYTF.

This chain joins TRBV5-4 and TRBJ2-2, with D unresolved. CDR3 length: 13 amino acids. The V gene's germline CDR1 is SGHNT and CDR2 YYREEE (reference sequence). The V end was cut by 6 bases, the J end by 2 bases, with 8 bases between. CDR3 in DNA: TGTGCCAGCACGCAGATCAACACCGGGGAGCTGTTTTTT. Amino acids: CASTQINTGELFF.

In its sample, this clone was seen a few times. The gene calls are TRBV12-5 and TRBJ2-1, with TRBD1 as a possible D gene (8 bases). The ends were cut back, 5 bases at V and 15 bases at J, with 14 bases in the middle. The germline V gene encodes CDR1 LGHNT and CDR2 FRNRAP. The CDR3 runs to 11 residues. The CDR3 loop is CASGVQGGRFF. The CDR3 DNA reads TGTGCTAGTGGTGTACAGGGGGGGCGGTTCTTC.

The chain couples TRBV28 to TRBJ1-3; weak D call: TRBD1 (5 bases). V was clipped by 10 bases and J by 7 bases, with 17 bases between them. There are 13 residues in the CDR3. Germline V gene sequence: CDR1 MDHEN, CDR2 SYDVKM. As DNA, the CDR3 is TGTGCCACCTTGTGGGGGGGGAGGAACACCATATATTTT. Protein sequence: CATLWGGRNTIYF.